Listed here is a single T cell receptor beta chain. This record belongs to a study of T cells after yellow fever vaccination. Each CDR3 protein is one row after TCRdb ran MiXCR on the 5' RACE reads. This table has 300,000 or so distinct CDR3 sequences, roughly 8.3% appearing once. The sample consisted of PBMCs, taken about 41 days after the first yellow fever vaccination. The clonotype originates from a man younger than 35 who received the YFV17D yellow fever vaccine.

CDR3 nucleotide sequence: TGTGCCAGCAGGCCGGTGGGCTCAATGAACACTGAAGCTTTCTTT. It yields the protein CASRPVGSMNTEAFF. The chain employs TRBV9 and TRBJ1-1; D unclear. Per the germline V gene, CDR1 is SGDLS and CDR2 is YYNGEE. The CDR3 runs to 15 residues. Trimming stripped 5 bases from V and 0 bases from J, with 14 bases between.